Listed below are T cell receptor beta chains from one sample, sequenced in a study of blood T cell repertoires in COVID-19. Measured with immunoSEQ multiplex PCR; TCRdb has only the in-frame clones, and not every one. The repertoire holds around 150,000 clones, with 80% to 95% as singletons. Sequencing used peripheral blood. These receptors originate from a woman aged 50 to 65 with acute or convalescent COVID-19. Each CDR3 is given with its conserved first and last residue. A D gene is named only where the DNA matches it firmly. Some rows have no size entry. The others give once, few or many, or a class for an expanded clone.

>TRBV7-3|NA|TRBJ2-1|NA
CASSFGPDTYNEQFF
TGTGCCAGCAGCTTCGGTCCGGACACCTACAATGAGCAGTTCTTC
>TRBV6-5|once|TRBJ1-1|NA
CASSYSLSMNTEAFF
TGTGCCAGCAGTTACTCCCTATCCATGAACACTGAAGCTTTCTTT
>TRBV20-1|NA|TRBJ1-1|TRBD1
CSASASAGTGGLAFF
TGCAGTGCTAGTGCAAGTGCCGGGACAGGGGGTTTAGCTTTCTTT
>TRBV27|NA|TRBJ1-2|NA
CASSFWAGQADYTF
TGTGCCAGCAGTTTTTGGGCAGGGCAAGCAGACTACACCTTC
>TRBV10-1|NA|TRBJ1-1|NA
CATEGDYLGNTEAFF
TGCGCCACCGAAGGGGACTATCTCGGGAACACTGAAGCTTTCTTT
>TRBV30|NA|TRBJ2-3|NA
CAWSVHARDTQYF
TGTGCCTGGAGCGTCCACGCCCGGGATACGCAGTATTTT
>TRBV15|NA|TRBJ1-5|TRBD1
CATSSTGTGVQPQHF
TGTGCCACCAGCAGTACCGGGACAGGGGTTCAGCCCCAGCATTTT
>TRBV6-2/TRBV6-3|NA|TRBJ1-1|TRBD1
CASSDPGTGTTEAFF
TGTGCCAGCAGTGACCCCGGGACAGGGACCACTGAAGCTTTCTTT
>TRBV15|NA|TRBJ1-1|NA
CATSRDRQNTEAFF
TGTGCCACCAGCAGGGACAGACAAAACACTGAAGCTTTCTTT
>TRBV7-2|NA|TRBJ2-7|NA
CASSPGQASYEQYF
TGTGCCAGCAGCCCTGGGCAGGCCTCCTACGAGCAGTACTTC
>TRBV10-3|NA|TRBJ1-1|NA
CATANGELEAFF
TGTGCCACGGCCAATGGGGAGTTGGAAGCTTTCTTT
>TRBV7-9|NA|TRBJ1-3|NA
CASSLGQASSGNTIYF
TGTGCCAGCAGCTTAGGACAGGCCAGCTCTGGAAACACCATATATTTT
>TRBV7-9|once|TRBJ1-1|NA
CASSSLGQNTEAFF
TGTGCCAGCAGCTCCCTGGGCCAAAACACTGAAGCTTTCTTT
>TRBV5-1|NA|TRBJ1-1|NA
CASSSRTLGGNTEAFF
TGCGCCAGCAGCTCGAGGACGCTCGGGGGGAACACTGAAGCTTTCTTT
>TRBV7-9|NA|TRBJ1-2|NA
CASSQSGEAYYGYTF
TGTGCCAGCAGCCAAAGCGGGGAAGCGTACTATGGCTACACCTTC
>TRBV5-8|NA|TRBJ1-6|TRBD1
CACRDSSSYNSPLHF
TGTGCCTGTAGGGACAGCAGCTCCTATAATTCACCCCTCCACTTT
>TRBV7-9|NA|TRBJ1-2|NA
CASSLEQGRGGYTF
TGTGCCAGCAGCTTAGAGCAGGGAAGGGGTGGCTACACCTTC
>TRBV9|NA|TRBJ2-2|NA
CASSVDPAGNTGELFF
TGTGCCAGCAGCGTAGATCCAGCGGGGAACACCGGGGAGCTGTTTTTT
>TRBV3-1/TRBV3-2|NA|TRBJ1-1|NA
CASAREGDTEAFF
TGTGCCAGCGCACGTGAGGGGGACACTGAAGCTTTCTTT
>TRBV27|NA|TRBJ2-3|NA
CASSSVVNTDTQYF
TGTGCCAGCAGCTCGGTAGTGAACACAGATACGCAGTATTTT
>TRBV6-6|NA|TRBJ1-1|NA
CASRRGALNTEAFF
TGTGCCAGCAGGCGGGGGGCCTTGAACACTGAAGCTTTCTTT
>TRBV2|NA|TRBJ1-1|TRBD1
CASGTRGTEAFF
TGTGCCAGCGGTACCAGGGGGACTGAAGCTTTCTTT
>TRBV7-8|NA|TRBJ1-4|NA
CASSPYRVPNEKLFF
TGTGCCAGCAGCCCGTACAGGGTGCCTAATGAAAAACTGTTTTTT
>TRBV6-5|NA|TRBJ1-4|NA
CASSQLGGKEKLFF
TGTGCCAGCAGCCAACTCGGGGGGAAGGAAAAACTGTTTTTT
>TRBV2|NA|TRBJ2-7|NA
CASSGTTYEQYF
TGTGCCAGCAGTGGGACTACCTACGAGCAGTACTTC